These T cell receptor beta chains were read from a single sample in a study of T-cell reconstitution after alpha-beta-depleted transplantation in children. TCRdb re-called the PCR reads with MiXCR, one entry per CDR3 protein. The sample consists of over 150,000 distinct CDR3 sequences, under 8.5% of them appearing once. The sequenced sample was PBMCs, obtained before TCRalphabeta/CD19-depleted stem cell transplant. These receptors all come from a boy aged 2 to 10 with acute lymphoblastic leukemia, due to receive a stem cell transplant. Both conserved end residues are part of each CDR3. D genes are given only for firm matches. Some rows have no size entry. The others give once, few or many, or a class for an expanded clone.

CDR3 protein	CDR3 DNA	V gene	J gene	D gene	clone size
CASSSRTGEYNEQFF	TGTGCCAGCTCATCAAGGACAGGGGAATACAATGAGCAGTTCTTC	TRBV18	TRBJ2-1	TRBD1	-
CASSRRQGNTEAFF	TGCGCCAGCAGCCGACGACAGGGTAACACTGAAGCTTTCTTT	TRBV5-1	TRBJ1-1	TRBD1	few
CASSVERGYEQYF	TGTGCCAGCAGTGTTGAGCGGGGCTACGAGCAGTACTTC	TRBV6-1	TRBJ2-7	TRBD2	few
CSAHQLAGGSDTQYF	TGCAGTGCCCACCAACTAGCGGGAGGTTCGGATACGCAGTATTTT	TRBV20-1	TRBJ2-3	TRBD2	few
CASRPGASGGLSSYNEQFF	TGTGCCAGCAGACCTGGGGCTAGCGGGGGCCTTAGCTCCTACAATGAGCAGTTCTTC	TRBV6-2/TRBV6-3	TRBJ2-1	TRBD2	many
CATSDSRQGVYEQYF	TGTGCCACCAGTGATTCCCGACAGGGTGTTTACGAGCAGTACTTC	TRBV24-1	TRBJ2-7	TRBD1	many
CASSPGLAGGYNEQFF	TGTGCCAGCAGCCCCGGACTAGCGGGAGGCTACAATGAGCAGTTCTTC	TRBV5-5	TRBJ2-1	TRBD2	-
CAISYIGLAGPTGLNEQFF	TGTGCCATCAGTTATATCGGACTAGCGGGGCCGACCGGGTTGAATGAGCAGTTCTTC	TRBV10-3	TRBJ2-1	TRBD2	-
CASSLQLTAEQYF	TGTGCCAGCAGCTTACAATTAACGGCTGAGCAGTATTTT	TRBV7-8	TRBJ2-3	-	many
CASSLVGGNTEAFF	TGTGCCAGCAGTTTAGTTGGCGGGAACACTGAAGCTTTCTTT	TRBV12-3/TRBV12-4	TRBJ1-1	-	many
CASSAGQGALDEQFF	TGTGCCAGCAGTGCTGGACAGGGGGCGTTGGATGAGCAGTTCTTC	TRBV6-1	TRBJ2-1	TRBD1	many
CASSSSGRAQETQYF	TGTGCCAGCAGTTCTAGCGGGAGGGCTCAAGAGACCCAGTACTTC	TRBV28	TRBJ2-5	TRBD2	many
CASSLVNPGEGQFF	TGTGCCAGCAGCTTAGTCAACCCGGGAGAAGGGCAGTTCTTC	TRBV7-9	TRBJ2-1	-	few
CASIMTDEPETQYF	TGTGCCAGCATCATGACGGACGAGCCAGAGACCCAGTACTTC	TRBV21-1	TRBJ2-5	-	many
CASSLVGPRGYTF	TGCGCCAGCAGCTTGGTGGGCCCCCGAGGCTACACCTTC	TRBV5-1	TRBJ1-2	-	-
CASSVGDREGSGYTF	TGTGCCAGCAGCGTAGGGGACAGGGAGGGTAGTGGCTACACCTTC	TRBV9	TRBJ1-2	TRBD1	many
CASIYRGNYGYTF	TGTGCCAGCATTTACAGGGGCAACTATGGCTACACCTTC	TRBV6-4	TRBJ1-2	TRBD1	-
CSAGTGNRDEKLFF	TGCAGCGCCGGGACAGGGAATAGGGATGAAAAACTGTTTTTT	TRBV29-1	TRBJ1-4	TRBD1	few
CSARDRGGRGDTQYF	TGCAGTGCTAGAGATCGGGGGGGGCGCGGAGATACGCAGTATTTT	TRBV20-1	TRBJ2-3	TRBD2	many
CSARGRDSGGARMDTQYF	TGCAGTGCTAGAGGCAGAGACAGCGGGGGGGCCCGTATGGATACGCAGTATTTT	TRBV20-1	TRBJ2-3	TRBD2	-
CASSPSGGGAGTQYF	TGTGCCAGCAGCCCGTCCGGCGGGGGGGCCGGGACCCAGTACTTC	TRBV11-2	TRBJ2-5	TRBD2	many
CSAPISGGAYEQYF	TGCAGTGCACCAATTAGCGGGGGGGCCTACGAGCAGTACTTC	TRBV20-1	TRBJ2-7	TRBD2	few
CASIHRGGGTEAFF	TGTGCCAGCATTCACAGGGGTGGTGGCACTGAAGCTTTCTTT	TRBV28	TRBJ1-1	TRBD1	many
CASSRTSGTYEQYF	TGTGCCAGCAGCCGGACTAGCGGAACCTACGAGCAGTACTTC	TRBV7-2	TRBJ2-7	TRBD2	many
CASIASGTGGFNQPQHF	TGTGCCAGCATTGCATCCGGGACAGGGGGTTTCAATCAGCCCCAGCATTTT	TRBV28	TRBJ1-5	TRBD1	-
CASSFPDRDRLYEQYF	TGTGCCAGCAGCTTTCCGGATCGGGACAGACTCTACGAGCAGTACTTC	TRBV5-5	TRBJ2-7	TRBD1	many
CATNRDRVSYEQYF	TGTGCCACAAATCGGGACAGGGTCTCCTACGAGCAGTACTTC	TRBV15	TRBJ2-7	TRBD1	many
CASSGGASTQYF	TGTGCCAGCAGCGGGGGGGCCAGTACGCAGTATTTT	TRBV12-3/TRBV12-4	TRBJ2-3	TRBD2	many
CASSQGGFGQYSEAFF	TGTGCCAGCAGCCAAGGGGGGTTCGGACAGTACAGTGAAGCTTTCTTT	TRBV3-1	TRBJ1-1	-	-